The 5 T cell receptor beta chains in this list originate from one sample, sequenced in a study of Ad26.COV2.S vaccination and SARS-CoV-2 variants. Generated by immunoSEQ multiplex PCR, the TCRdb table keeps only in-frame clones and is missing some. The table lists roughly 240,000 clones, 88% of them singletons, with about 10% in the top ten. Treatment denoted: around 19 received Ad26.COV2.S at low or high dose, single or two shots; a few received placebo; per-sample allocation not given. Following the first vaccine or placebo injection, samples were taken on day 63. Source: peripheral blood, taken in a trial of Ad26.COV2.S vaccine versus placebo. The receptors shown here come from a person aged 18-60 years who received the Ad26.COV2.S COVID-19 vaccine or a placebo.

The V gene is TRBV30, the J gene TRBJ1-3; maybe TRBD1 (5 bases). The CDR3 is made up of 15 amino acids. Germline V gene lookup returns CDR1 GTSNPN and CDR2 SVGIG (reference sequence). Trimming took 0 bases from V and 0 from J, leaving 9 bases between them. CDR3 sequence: CAWSVRGTSGNTIYF. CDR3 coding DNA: TGTGCCTGGAGTGTACGCGGGACCTCTGGAAACACCATATATTTT.

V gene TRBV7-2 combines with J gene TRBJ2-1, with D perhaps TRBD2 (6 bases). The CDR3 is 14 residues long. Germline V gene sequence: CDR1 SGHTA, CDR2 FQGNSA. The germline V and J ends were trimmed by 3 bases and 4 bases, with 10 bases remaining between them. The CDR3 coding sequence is TGTGCCAGCAGCTTGGCGGGACGGTACAATGAGCAGTTCTTC. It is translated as CASSLAGRYNEQFF.

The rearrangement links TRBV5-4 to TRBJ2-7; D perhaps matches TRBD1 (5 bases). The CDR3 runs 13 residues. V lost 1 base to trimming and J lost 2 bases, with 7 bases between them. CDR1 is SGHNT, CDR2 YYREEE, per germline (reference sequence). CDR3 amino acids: CASSLQGPYEQYF. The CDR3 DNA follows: TGTGCCAGCAGCTTGCAGGGTCCCTACGAGCAGTACTTC.

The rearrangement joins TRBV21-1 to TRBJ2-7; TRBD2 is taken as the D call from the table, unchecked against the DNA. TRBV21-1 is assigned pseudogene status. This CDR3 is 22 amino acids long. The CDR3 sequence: CASSKSKNFWGGLVAVTYEQYF. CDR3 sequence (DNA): TGTGCCAGCAGCAAAAGTAAGAATTTTTGGGGGGGCTTGGTAGCGGTTACCTACGAGCAGTACTTC.

The CDR3 loop reads CAWSKVYEQFF. The CDR3 nucleotides are TGTGCCTGGAGTAAGGTGTACGAGCAGTTCTTC. This chain links TRBV30 with TRBJ2-1, with unresolved D. The CDR3 spans 11 residues. V lost 2 bases and J lost 10, with 9 bases in between. The germline gives CDR1 GTSNPN, CDR2 SVGIG (reference sequence).